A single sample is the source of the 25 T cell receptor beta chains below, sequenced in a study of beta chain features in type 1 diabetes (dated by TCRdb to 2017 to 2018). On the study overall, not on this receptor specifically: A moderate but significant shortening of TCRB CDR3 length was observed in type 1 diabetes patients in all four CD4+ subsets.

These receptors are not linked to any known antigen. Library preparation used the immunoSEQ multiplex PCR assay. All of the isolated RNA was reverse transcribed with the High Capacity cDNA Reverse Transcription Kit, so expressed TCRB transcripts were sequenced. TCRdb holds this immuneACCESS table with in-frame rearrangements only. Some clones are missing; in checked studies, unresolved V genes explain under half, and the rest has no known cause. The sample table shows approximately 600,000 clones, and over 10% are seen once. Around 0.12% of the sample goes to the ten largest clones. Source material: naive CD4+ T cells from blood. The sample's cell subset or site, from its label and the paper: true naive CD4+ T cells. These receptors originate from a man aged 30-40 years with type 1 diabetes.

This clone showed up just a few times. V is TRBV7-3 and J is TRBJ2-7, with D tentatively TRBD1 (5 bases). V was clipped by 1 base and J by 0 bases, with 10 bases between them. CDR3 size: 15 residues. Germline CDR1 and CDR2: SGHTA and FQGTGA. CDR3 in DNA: TGTGCCAGCAGCTTAATTGGGGCTGGCTCCTACGAGCAGTACTTC. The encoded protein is CASSLIGAGSYEQYF.

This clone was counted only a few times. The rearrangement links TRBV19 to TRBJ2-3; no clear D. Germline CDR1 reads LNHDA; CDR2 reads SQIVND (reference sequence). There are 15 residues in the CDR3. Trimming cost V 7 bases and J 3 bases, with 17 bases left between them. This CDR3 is CASNPFHIQTDTQYF. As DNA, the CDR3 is TGTGCCAGTAACCCTTTCCACATACAGACAGATACGCAGTATTTT.

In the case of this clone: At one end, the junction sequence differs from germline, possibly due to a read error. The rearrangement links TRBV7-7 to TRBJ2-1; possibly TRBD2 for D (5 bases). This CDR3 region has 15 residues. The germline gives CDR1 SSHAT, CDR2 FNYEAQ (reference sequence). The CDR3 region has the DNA TGTGCTAGCAGCCCATCGGGGAATCCTTTCGAGGAGCAGTTCTTC. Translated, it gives CASSPSGNPFEEQFF.

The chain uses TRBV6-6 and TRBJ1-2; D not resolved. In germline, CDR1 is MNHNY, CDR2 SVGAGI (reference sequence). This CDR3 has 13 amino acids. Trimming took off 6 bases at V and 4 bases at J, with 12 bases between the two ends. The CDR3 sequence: CASSLVVSYGYTF. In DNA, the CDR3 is TGTGCCAGCAGCCTGGTCGTTTCCTATGGCTACACCTTC.

CDR3: CASSVVGTGAFNEQFF. CDR3 DNA: TGTGCCAGCAGCGTAGTCGGGACAGGGGCCTTCAATGAGCAGTTCTTC. This sequence joins TRBV9 and TRBJ2-1; 10 bases agree with TRBD1. Germline values: CDR1 SGDLS, CDR2 YYNGEE. The CDR3 consists of 16 residues. The junction had 6 bases not matched to a gene; V was cut back by 0 bases and J by 6 bases.

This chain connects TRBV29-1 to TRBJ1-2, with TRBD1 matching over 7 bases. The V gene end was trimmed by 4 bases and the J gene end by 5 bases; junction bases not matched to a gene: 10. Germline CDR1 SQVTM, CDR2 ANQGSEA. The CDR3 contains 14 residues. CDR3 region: CSVAPRQGEYGYTF. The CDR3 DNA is TGCAGCGTTGCTCCAAGACAGGGCGAGTATGGCTACACCTTC.

The DNA of the CDR3 is TGTGCCTGGACGGGGAAGGCAACTAATGAAAAACTGTTTTTT. Translating gives CAWTGKATNEKLFF. The J gene is TRBJ1-4, the V gene TRBV30, with D unresolved. Trimming took off 4 bases at V and 0 bases at J, with 9 bases between the two ends. Per germline, CDR1 GTSNPN and CDR2 SVGIG (reference sequence). This CDR3 has 14 amino acids.

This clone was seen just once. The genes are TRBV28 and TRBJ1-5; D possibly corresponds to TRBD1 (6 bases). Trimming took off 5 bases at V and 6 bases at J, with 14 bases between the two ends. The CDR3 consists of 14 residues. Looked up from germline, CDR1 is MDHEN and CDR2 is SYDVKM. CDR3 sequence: CASSGGGGGQPQHF. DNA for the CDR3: TGTGCCAGCAGTGGAGGGGGTGGGGGTCAGCCCCAGCATTTT.

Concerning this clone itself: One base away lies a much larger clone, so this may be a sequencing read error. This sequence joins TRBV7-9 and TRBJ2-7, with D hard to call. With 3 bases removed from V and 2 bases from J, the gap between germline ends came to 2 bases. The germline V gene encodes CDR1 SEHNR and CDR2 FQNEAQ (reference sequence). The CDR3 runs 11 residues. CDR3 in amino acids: CASSFTYEQYF. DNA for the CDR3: TGTGCCAGCAGCTTCACCTACGAGCAGTACTTC.

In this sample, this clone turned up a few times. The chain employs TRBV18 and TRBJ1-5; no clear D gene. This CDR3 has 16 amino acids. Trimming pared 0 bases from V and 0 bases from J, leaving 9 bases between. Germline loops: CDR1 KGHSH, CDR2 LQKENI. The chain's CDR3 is CASSPPEWTSNQPQHF. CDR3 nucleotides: TGTGCCAGCTCACCACCGGAGTGGACTAGCAATCAGCCCCAGCATTTT.

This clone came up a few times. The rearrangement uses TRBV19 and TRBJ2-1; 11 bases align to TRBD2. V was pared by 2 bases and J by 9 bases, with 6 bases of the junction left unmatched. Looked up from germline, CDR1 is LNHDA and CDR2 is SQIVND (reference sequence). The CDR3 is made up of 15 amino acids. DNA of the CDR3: TGTGCCAGTAGTATACAACTAGCGGGGGCGGGTGAGCAGTTCTTC. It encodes CASSIQLAGAGEQFF.

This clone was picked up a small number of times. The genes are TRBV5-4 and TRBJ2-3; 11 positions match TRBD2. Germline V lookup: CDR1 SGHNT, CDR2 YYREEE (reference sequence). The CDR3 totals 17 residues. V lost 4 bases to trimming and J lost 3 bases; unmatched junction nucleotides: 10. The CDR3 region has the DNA TGTGCCAGCAGCCTTCGTGCCGGGACTAGCGGTACAGATACGCAGTATTTT. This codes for CASSLRAGTSGTDTQYF.

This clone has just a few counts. The CDR3 region is CASSQGRWGGSPLHF. DNA for the CDR3: TGCGCCAGCAGCCAAGGGCGTTGGGGGGGTTCACCCCTCCACTTT. The chain couples TRBV4-3 to TRBJ1-6, with a tentative D call TRBD1 (5 bases). Trimming stripped 1 base from V and 9 bases from J, with 13 bases between. Looked up from germline, CDR1 is LGHNA and CDR2 is YSLEER. This CDR3 has 15 residues.

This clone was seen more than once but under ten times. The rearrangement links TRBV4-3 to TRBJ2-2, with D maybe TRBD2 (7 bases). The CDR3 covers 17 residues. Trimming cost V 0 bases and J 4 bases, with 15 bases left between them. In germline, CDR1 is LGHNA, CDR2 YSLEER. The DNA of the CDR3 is TGCGCCAGCAGCCAAGATCCCTACAGGGAGGGCACCGGGGAGCTGTTTTTT. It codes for CASSQDPYREGTGELFF.

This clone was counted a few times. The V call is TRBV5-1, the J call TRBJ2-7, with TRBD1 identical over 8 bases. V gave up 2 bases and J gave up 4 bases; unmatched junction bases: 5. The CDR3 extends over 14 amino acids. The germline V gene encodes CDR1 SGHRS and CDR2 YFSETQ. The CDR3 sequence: CASSFDRGSYEQYF. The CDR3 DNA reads TGCGCCAGCAGCTTCGACAGGGGCAGTTACGAGCAGTACTTC.

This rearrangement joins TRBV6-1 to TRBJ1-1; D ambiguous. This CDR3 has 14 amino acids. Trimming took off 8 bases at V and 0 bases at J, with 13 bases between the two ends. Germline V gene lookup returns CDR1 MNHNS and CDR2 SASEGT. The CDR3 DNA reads TGTGCCAGCGGGCGAGCAGACATGAACACTGAAGCTTTCTTT. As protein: CASGRADMNTEAFF.

The CDR3, as DNA: TGTGCCAGCAGCTTGGCCTTTCCGGAGTATAGCAATCAGCCCCAGCATTTT. It is translated as CASSLAFPEYSNQPQHF. V usage is TRBV5-8 and J usage is TRBJ1-5; D unresolved. V was cut by 0 bases and J by 0 bases, with 13 bases left in between. CDR1 is SGHTS, CDR2 YDEGEE, per germline. The CDR3 spans 17 residues. Full variable domain (rest looked up from reference TRBV5-8 and TRBJ1-5): EAGVTQSPTHLIKTRGQQATLRCSPISGHTSVYWYQQALGLGLQFLLWYDEGEERNRGNFPPRFSGRQFPNYSSELNVNALELEDSALYLCASSLAFPEYSNQPQHFGDGTRLSIL.

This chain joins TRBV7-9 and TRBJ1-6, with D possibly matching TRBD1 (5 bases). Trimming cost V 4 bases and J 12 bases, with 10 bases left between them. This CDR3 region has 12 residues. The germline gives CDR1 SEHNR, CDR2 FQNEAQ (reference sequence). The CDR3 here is CASSSDTQPLHF. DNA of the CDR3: TGTGCCAGCAGCTCGGACACTCAACCCCTCCACTTT. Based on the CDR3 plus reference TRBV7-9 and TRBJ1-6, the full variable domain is DTGVSQNPRHKITKRGQNVTFRCDPISEHNRLYWYRQTLGQGPEFLTYFQNEAQLEKSRLLSDRFSAERPKGSFSTLEIQRTEQGDSAMYLCASSSDTQPLHFGNGTRLTVT.

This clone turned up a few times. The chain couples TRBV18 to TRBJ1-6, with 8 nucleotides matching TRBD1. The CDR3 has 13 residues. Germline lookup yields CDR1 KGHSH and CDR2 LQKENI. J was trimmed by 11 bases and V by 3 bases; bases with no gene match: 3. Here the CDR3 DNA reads TGTGCCAGCTCACCGACAGGGGACCCACCCCTCCACTTT. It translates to CASSPTGDPPLHF.

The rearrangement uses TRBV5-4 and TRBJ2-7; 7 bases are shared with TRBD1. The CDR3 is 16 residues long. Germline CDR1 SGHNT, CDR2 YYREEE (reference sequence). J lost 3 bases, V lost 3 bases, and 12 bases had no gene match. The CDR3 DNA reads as TGTGCCAGCAGCTCTGGACAGGCCGCACCGCTCTACGAGCAGTACTTC. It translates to CASSSGQAAPLYEQYF. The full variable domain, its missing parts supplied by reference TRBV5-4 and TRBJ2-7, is ETGVTQSPTHLIKTRGQQVTLRCSSQSGHNTVSWYQQALGQGPQFIFQYYREEENGRGNFPPRFSGLQFPNYSSELNVNALELDDSALYLCASSSGQAAPLYEQYFGPGTRLTVT.

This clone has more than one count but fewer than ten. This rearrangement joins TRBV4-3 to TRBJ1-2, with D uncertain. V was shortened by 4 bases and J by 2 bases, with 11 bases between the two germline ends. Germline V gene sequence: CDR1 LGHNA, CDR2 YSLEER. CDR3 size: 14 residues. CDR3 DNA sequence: TGCGCCAGCAGCCTCAAACCCACGAACTATGGCTACACCTTC. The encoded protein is CASSLKPTNYGYTF.

The DNA of the CDR3 is TGCAGTGCTTACAGAGATGGCTACACCTTC. This translates into CSAYRDGYTF. This sequence joins TRBV20-1 and TRBJ1-2; D not resolved. This CDR3 contains 10 residues. V was clipped by 5 bases and J by 6 bases, with 7 bases between them. Germline loops: CDR1 DFQATT, CDR2 SNEGSKA (reference sequence).

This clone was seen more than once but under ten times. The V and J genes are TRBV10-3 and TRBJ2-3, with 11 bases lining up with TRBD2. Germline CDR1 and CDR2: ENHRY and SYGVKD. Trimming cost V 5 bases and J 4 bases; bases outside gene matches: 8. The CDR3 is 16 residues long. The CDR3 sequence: CAISPVAGGLADTQYF. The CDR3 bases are TGTGCCATCAGTCCTGTAGCGGGGGGGCTCGCAGATACGCAGTATTTT.

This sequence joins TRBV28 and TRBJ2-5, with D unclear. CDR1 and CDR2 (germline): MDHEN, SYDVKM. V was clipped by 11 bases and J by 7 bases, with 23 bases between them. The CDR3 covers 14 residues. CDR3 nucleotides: TGTGCCGGTTCCTATGGACCACCTGATGGGACCCAGTACTTC. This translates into CAGSYGPPDGTQYF.

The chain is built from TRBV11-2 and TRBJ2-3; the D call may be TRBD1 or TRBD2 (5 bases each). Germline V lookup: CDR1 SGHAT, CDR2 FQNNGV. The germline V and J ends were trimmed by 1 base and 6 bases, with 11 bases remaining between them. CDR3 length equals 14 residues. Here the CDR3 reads CASSLVPEGDTQYF. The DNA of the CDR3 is TGTGCCAGCAGCTTAGTACCTGAGGGGGATACGCAGTATTTT.